Listed here are 17 T cell receptor beta chains from one sample, sequenced in a study of CD8+ T cells in alopecia areata. Extraction and reverse transcription of RNA yielded cDNA as the sequencing template. Only in-frame clones appear in the TCRdb table, and some are missing; sequencing was by immunoSEQ multiplex PCR. The data contain 150,000 or so clones, approximately 59% of them singletons. Treatment meaning: oral pan-JAK inhibitor, 5-10 mg twice daily. The sequenced sample was CD4+ T cells sorted from blood, obtained between weeks 55 and 65, from a patient treated with tofacitinib. Every receptor here comes from a human donor with alopecia areata.

This clone was observed a few times. The rearrangement links TRBV7-9 to TRBJ1-2, with unresolved D. This CDR3 is built from 11 residues. Trimming left V 5 bases short and J 8 bases short, with 9 bases between. CDR1 and CDR2 (germline): SEHNR, FQNEAQ (reference sequence). The CDR3 is CASSQSEGYTF. CDR3 bases: TGTGCCAGCAGCCAGTCCGAAGGCTACACCTTC.

The chain recombines TRBV10-3 with TRBJ1-5, with a possible D match to TRBD1 (5 bases). The V gene's germline CDR1 is ENHRY and CDR2 SYGVKD. Deletions cut 3 bases from V and 2 bases from J, with 11 bases between. The CDR3 length is 15 residues. The CDR3 reads CAISDKGHGNQPQHF. The DNA for the CDR3 is TGTGCCATCAGTGACAAGGGGCATGGCAATCAGCCCCAGCATTTT.

A few counts support this clone. Written as DNA, the CDR3 is TGTGCCAGCAGTTACCCGGGGGCCGGCACTGAAGCTTTCTTT. The encoded protein is CASSYPGAGTEAFF. The chain recombines TRBV6-6 with TRBJ1-1; a possible D gene is TRBD1 (6 bases). Germline V gene data show CDR1 as MNHNY and CDR2 as SVGAGI (reference sequence). V lost 2 bases to trimming and J lost 4 bases, with 11 bases between them. This CDR3 has 14 amino acids.

This clone was seen a handful of times. The chain carries TRBV29-1 and TRBJ2-5; maybe TRBD1 (5 bases). Trimming removed 4 bases at V and 7 bases at J, with 19 bases between. Per germline, CDR1 SQVTM and CDR2 ANQGSEA. The CDR3 has 14 residues. The CDR3, as DNA: TGCAGCGTTGCCCACAGGATTGCCGATCGGACCCAGTACTTC. Translation gives CSVAHRIADRTQYF.

The chain joins TRBV5-1 to TRBJ2-5; TRBD1 or TRBD2 may be the D gene (5 bases each). V lost 4 bases to trimming and J lost 7 bases, with 23 bases between them. Germline lookup yields CDR1 SGHRS and CDR2 YFSETQ. The CDR3 contains 16 residues. The CDR3 loop reads CASSLRGTLEVGTQYF. The CDR3 region has the DNA TGCGCCAGCAGCCTCAGAGGGACCCTGGAAGTGGGGACCCAGTACTTC. Filled out from reference TRBV5-1 and TRBJ2-5, the complete variable domain reads KAGVTQTPRYLIKTRGQQVTLSCSPISGHRSVSWYQQTPGQGLQFLFEYFSETQRNKGNFPGRFSGRQFSNSRSEMNVSTLELGDSALYLCASSLRGTLEVGTQYFGPGTRLLVL.

This chain joins TRBV30 and TRBJ1-5; 9 nucleotides line up with TRBD1. V lost 4 bases and J lost 6; bases outside the gene matches: 7. The germline V gene has CDR1 GTSNPN and CDR2 SVGIG (reference sequence). CDR3 length equals 14 residues. This chain's CDR3 is CAWTRTGGTQPQHF. CDR3 DNA sequence: TGTGCCTGGACTAGAACAGGGGGCACTCAGCCCCAGCATTTT.

The chain uses TRBV29-1 and TRBJ1-2, with D hard to call. The V gene's germline CDR1 is SQVTM and CDR2 ANQGSEA. This CDR3 contains 11 residues. V was cut by 2 bases and J by 4 bases, with 5 bases left in between. CDR3 DNA sequence: TGCAGCGTTGAAAAGTCCTATGGCTACACCTTC. Protein product: CSVEKSYGYTF.

This clone was seen only a few times. This chain connects TRBV29-1 to TRBJ2-3; a possible D gene is TRBD1 (5 bases). The CDR3 is 13 residues long. The germline CDR1 and CDR2 sequences are SQVTM and ANQGSEA. V was pared by 7 bases and J by 0 bases, with 11 bases between. CDR3 sequence reads: CSGRAVSTDTQYF. In DNA form, the CDR3 reads TGCAGCGGCAGGGCGGTTAGCACAGATACGCAGTATTTT.

This chain links TRBV6-5 with TRBJ2-7; weak D call: TRBD1 (5 bases). V was clipped by 7 bases and J by 2 bases, with 9 bases between them. The CDR3 has 12 amino acids. Germline CDR1 and CDR2: MNHEY and SVGAGI. This CDR3 reads CASTGSTYEQYF. For the CDR3, the DNA is TGTGCCAGCACAGGGTCTACCTACGAGCAGTACTTC.

The V and J genes are TRBV29-1 and TRBJ2-5; D remains ambiguous. The V end was cut by 6 bases, the J end by 3 bases, with 14 bases between. Germline CDR1 SQVTM, CDR2 ANQGSEA. The length of the CDR3 is 13 residues. In DNA form, the CDR3 reads TGCAGCGTCTCCGGACGGATGAAAGAGACCCAGTACTTC. Residues: CSVSGRMKETQYF. Together with reference TRBV29-1 and TRBJ2-5, the CDR3 gives the full variable domain: SAVISQKPSRDICQRGTSLTIQCQVDSQVTMMFWYRQQPGQSLTLIATANQGSEATYESGFVIDKFPISRPNLTFSTLTVSNMSPEDSSIYLCSVSGRMKETQYFGPGTRLLVL.

This clone was seen only a few times. V is TRBV29-1 and J is TRBJ1-1, with TRBD1 matching 8 bases. CDR1 and CDR2 (germline): SQVTM, ANQGSEA. With V trimmed by 7 bases and J by 1 base, 5 bases remained unmatched. The CDR3 has 13 amino acids. CDR3: CSADRGSNTEAFF. The CDR3 nucleotides are TGCAGCGCTGACAGGGGATCGAACACTGAAGCTTTCTTT.

The chain joins TRBV4-2 to TRBJ1-2, with D maybe TRBD1 (6 bases). This CDR3 is built from 15 residues. Germline-derived CDR1 and CDR2 are LGHNA and YNFKEQ. V gave up 0 bases and J gave up 7 bases, with 15 bases separating them. Here the CDR3 DNA reads TGTGCCAGCAGCCAAGAAACAGGGACGATGTCTGGCTACACCTTC. Translated, it gives CASSQETGTMSGYTF.

The rearrangement links TRBV15 to TRBJ2-6; D is undetermined. The ends were cut back, 3 bases at V and 0 bases at J, with 9 bases in the middle. CDR1 is LNHNV and CDR2 is YYDKDF in the germline V gene (reference sequence). The CDR3 covers 16 residues. CDR3 in amino acids: CATSSLDHSGANVLTF. In nucleotides, the CDR3 is TGTGCCACCAGCAGCCTGGATCACTCTGGGGCCAACGTCCTGACTTTC.

V and J are TRBV30 and TRBJ1-1; 9 positions agree with TRBD1. The CDR3 is 15 amino acids. V lost 2 bases to trimming and J lost 4 bases; unmatched junction nucleotides: 8. Germline V lookup: CDR1 GTSNPN, CDR2 SVGIG (reference sequence). The CDR3 DNA reads as TGTGCCTGGAGTCTCCGGGACAGGGTAGGCACTGAAGCTTTCTTT. Its translation is CAWSLRDRVGTEAFF.

V gene TRBV19 combines with J gene TRBJ1-2; tentative D call: TRBD1 (5 bases). CDR1 and CDR2 (germline): LNHDA, SQIVND (reference sequence). CDR3 size: 12 residues. The V end was cut by 8 bases, the J end by 5 bases, with 12 bases between. CDR3 amino acids: CASGDGGYGYTF. CDR3 DNA sequence: TGTGCCAGTGGCGATGGGGGATATGGCTACACCTTC.

The chain joins TRBV29-1 to TRBJ1-2; D ambiguous. The V end was cut by 4 bases, the J end by 1 base, with 10 bases between. CDR1 and CDR2 from the germline V gene are SQVTM and ANQGSEA. The CDR3 runs to 13 residues. Written as DNA, the CDR3 is TGCAGCGTTGGCAGACTCCTTAACTATGGCTACACCTTC. As protein: CSVGRLLNYGYTF.

This clone appeared a few times. The chain recombines TRBV2 with TRBJ2-7, with a weak D call TRBD1 (5 bases). Germline V gene data show CDR1 as SNHLY and CDR2 as FYNNEI. Trimming left V 6 bases short and J 6 bases short, with 21 bases between. This CDR3 region has 15 residues. The CDR3 region has the DNA TGTGCCAGCAGGCCTGGTACAGGCCCCTACGCCGAGCAGTACTTC. Encoded protein: CASRPGTGPYAEQYF.